The rows below give T cell receptor beta chains drawn from one sample of a study of T cell changes during pregnancy in multiple sclerosis. Here immunoSEQ multiplex PCR was the method, and the copy in TCRdb shows in-frame clones only, minus some. This table has some 52,000 clones, more than 80% appearing once. The material sequenced was CD4+ T cells from peripheral blood mononuclear cells, taken before pregnancy. The receptors were gathered from a female donor with multiple sclerosis, enrolled in a pregnancy study. Each CDR3 is given with its conserved first and last residue. The D gene is left open where the match is weak. Not every row has a clone size; where given, it reads once, few, many or a size class.

j_call: TRBJ2-5
clone_size: -
d_call: TRBD1
v_call: TRBV11-2
cdr3_aa: CASSPDRGALETQYF
cdr3_nt: TGTGCCAGCAGCCCCGACAGGGGCGCGTTGGAGACCCAGTACTTC

j_call: TRBJ1-1
clone_size: few
d_call: -
v_call: TRBV29-1
cdr3_aa: CSVDRSGENTEAFF
cdr3_nt: TGCAGCGTTGATCGGTCAGGGGAAAACACTGAAGCTTTCTTT

j_call: TRBJ1-5
clone_size: -
d_call: TRBD1
v_call: TRBV7-8
cdr3_aa: CASSSGQGAGNQPQHF
cdr3_nt: TGTGCCAGCAGCTCGGGACAGGGGGCGGGCAATCAGCCCCAGCATTTT

j_call: TRBJ1-2
clone_size: -
d_call: -
v_call: TRBV27
cdr3_aa: CASSPTRGHGYTF
cdr3_nt: TGTGCCAGCAGTCCCACGAGAGGGCATGGCTACACCTTC

j_call: TRBJ2-7
clone_size: -
d_call: TRBD2
v_call: TRBV28
cdr3_aa: CASSSSWTSRSNEQYF
cdr3_nt: TGTGCCAGCAGTTCGTCTTGGACTAGCAGGTCCAACGAGCAGTACTTC

j_call: TRBJ2-7
clone_size: -
d_call: TRBD2
v_call: TRBV5-1
cdr3_aa: CASSLGWSGGIYEQYF
cdr3_nt: TGCGCCAGCAGCTTGGGGTGGAGCGGGGGAATCTACGAGCAGTACTTC

j_call: TRBJ2-1
clone_size: -
d_call: TRBD1
v_call: TRBV2
cdr3_aa: CASTLGGQGLSNEQFF
cdr3_nt: TGTGCCAGCACCTTAGGGGGACAGGGTTTGTCGAATGAGCAGTTCTTC

j_call: TRBJ1-5
clone_size: once
d_call: -
v_call: TRBV11-2
cdr3_aa: CASSSSGYGSNQPQHF
cdr3_nt: TGTGCCAGCAGCTCGTCGGGGTACGGAAGCAATCAGCCCCAGCATTTT

j_call: TRBJ2-7
clone_size: -
d_call: TRBD1
v_call: TRBV2
cdr3_aa: CACTRDRGTYEQYF
cdr3_nt: TGTGCCTGCACCCGGGACAGGGGTACCTACGAGCAGTACTTC

j_call: TRBJ2-3
clone_size: -
d_call: -
v_call: TRBV7-2
cdr3_aa: CASSLAGGITDTQYF
cdr3_nt: TGTGCCAGCAGCTTAGCGGGAGGAATTACAGATACGCAGTATTTT

j_call: TRBJ1-1
clone_size: many
d_call: -
v_call: TRBV6-5
cdr3_aa: CASTASGNTEAFF
cdr3_nt: TGTGCCAGCACCGCTAGTGGGAACACTGAAGCTTTCTTT

j_call: TRBJ1-1
clone_size: -
d_call: -
v_call: TRBV25-1
cdr3_aa: CASSELRGNTEAFF
cdr3_nt: TGTGCCAGCAGTGAATTACGGGGGAACACTGAAGCTTTCTTT

j_call: TRBJ1-2
clone_size: -
d_call: -
v_call: TRBV27
cdr3_aa: CASSIHAGAGVGGYTF
cdr3_nt: TGTGCCAGCAGTATCCACGCGGGGGCAGGGGTAGGTGGCTACACCTTC

j_call: TRBJ1-5
clone_size: -
d_call: TRBD1
v_call: TRBV30
cdr3_aa: CAWSQGAVGNQPQHF
cdr3_nt: TGTGCCTGGAGTCAGGGGGCGGTCGGCAATCAGCCCCAGCATTTT

j_call: TRBJ2-7
clone_size: -
d_call: TRBD1
v_call: TRBV28
cdr3_aa: CASSLGDRGGYEQYF
cdr3_nt: TGTGCCAGCAGTTTGGGGGACAGGGGGGGCTACGAGCAGTACTTC

j_call: TRBJ2-3
clone_size: medium-sized
d_call: -
v_call: TRBV5-1
cdr3_aa: CASSLGGYSSTDTQYF
cdr3_nt: TGCGCCAGCAGCTTGGGCGGGTATTCTAGCACAGATACGCAGTATTTT

j_call: TRBJ2-3
clone_size: -
d_call: -
v_call: TRBV6-1
cdr3_aa: CASSVDWINTDTQYF
cdr3_nt: TGTGCCAGCAGTGTCGACTGGATAAACACAGATACGCAGTATTTT

j_call: TRBJ2-1
clone_size: -
d_call: -
v_call: TRBV5-1
cdr3_aa: CASSLGVGITYNEQFF
cdr3_nt: TGCGCCAGCAGCTTGGGGGTCGGGATTACCTACAATGAGCAGTTCTTC

j_call: TRBJ2-3
clone_size: -
d_call: -
v_call: TRBV27
cdr3_aa: CASSFWSSRDTQYF
cdr3_nt: TGTGCCAGCAGTTTTTGGTCAAGTAGAGATACGCAGTATTTT

j_call: TRBJ2-1
clone_size: -
d_call: -
v_call: TRBV15
cdr3_aa: CATSRGPLNEQFF
cdr3_nt: TGTGCCACCAGCCGGGGTCCCCTCAATGAGCAGTTCTTC

j_call: TRBJ1-5
clone_size: -
d_call: -
v_call: TRBV6-6
cdr3_aa: CASSYSIGNQPQHF
cdr3_nt: TGTGCCAGCAGTTACTCGATAGGCAATCAGCCCCAGCATTTT

j_call: TRBJ1-1
clone_size: -
d_call: -
v_call: TRBV5-5
cdr3_aa: CASSLSVVIAEAFF
cdr3_nt: TGTGCCAGCAGCTTGTCGGTTGTAATCGCTGAAGCTTTCTTT

j_call: TRBJ2-7
clone_size: -
d_call: TRBD2
v_call: TRBV7-2
cdr3_aa: CASSLGGEGWYEQYF
cdr3_nt: TGTGCCAGCAGCTTAGGGGGGGAGGGGTGGTACGAGCAGTACTTC

j_call: TRBJ2-7
clone_size: -
d_call: -
v_call: TRBV27
cdr3_aa: CASSLPLTTGIEQYF
cdr3_nt: TGTGCCAGCAGTTTACCCCTGACGACAGGCATCGAGCAGTACTTC

j_call: TRBJ1-1
clone_size: few
d_call: TRBD1
v_call: TRBV27
cdr3_aa: CASSWQGAAEAFF
cdr3_nt: TGTGCCAGCAGTTGGCAGGGGGCCGCTGAAGCTTTCTTT

j_call: TRBJ2-5
clone_size: once
d_call: TRBD2
v_call: TRBV19
cdr3_aa: CASSMGGKTQYF
cdr3_nt: TGTGCCAGTAGTATGGGAGGGAAGACCCAGTACTTC

j_call: TRBJ2-7
clone_size: -
d_call: TRBD1
v_call: TRBV4-3
cdr3_aa: CASSQESSGTGTYEQYF
cdr3_nt: TGCGCCAGCAGCCAAGAGAGTTCCGGGACAGGGACCTACGAGCAGTACTTC

j_call: TRBJ2-2
clone_size: -
d_call: -
v_call: TRBV2
cdr3_aa: CASWGEGNTGELFF
cdr3_nt: TGTGCCAGCTGGGGAGAGGGGAACACCGGGGAGCTGTTTTTT

j_call: TRBJ2-4
clone_size: once
d_call: -
v_call: TRBV27
cdr3_aa: CASSPIYRAAKNIQYF
cdr3_nt: TGTGCCAGCAGTCCAATTTACAGGGCCGCCAAAAACATTCAGTACTTC

j_call: TRBJ2-3
clone_size: -
d_call: TRBD2
v_call: TRBV30
cdr3_aa: CAWSKRTSGGPPYF
cdr3_nt: TGTGCCTGGAGTAAACGGACTAGCGGGGGCCCGCCGTATTTT

j_call: TRBJ1-2
clone_size: -
d_call: -
v_call: TRBV28
cdr3_aa: CASRSPSARRFYGYTF
cdr3_nt: TGTGCCAGCAGATCTCCCAGCGCTCGTCGGTTTTATGGCTACACCTTC

j_call: TRBJ2-2
clone_size: -
d_call: -
v_call: TRBV5-5
cdr3_aa: CASSLALISGELFF
cdr3_nt: TGTGCCAGCAGCTTGGCACTTATCTCCGGGGAGCTGTTTTTT

j_call: TRBJ2-1
clone_size: -
d_call: TRBD1
v_call: TRBV9
cdr3_aa: CASSDPRRDSSYNEQFF
cdr3_nt: TGTGCCAGCAGCGATCCACGCCGGGACAGCTCCTACAATGAGCAGTTCTTC

j_call: TRBJ2-6
clone_size: once
d_call: -
v_call: TRBV27
cdr3_aa: CASSLRSGANVLTF
cdr3_nt: TGTGCCAGCAGTTTACGTTCTGGGGCCAACGTCCTGACTTTC

j_call: TRBJ2-1
clone_size: -
d_call: TRBD2
v_call: TRBV9
cdr3_aa: CASSVVLAEYNEQFF
cdr3_nt: TGTGCCAGCAGCGTAGTACTAGCGGAATACAATGAGCAGTTCTTC

j_call: TRBJ2-2
clone_size: -
d_call: TRBD1
v_call: TRBV7-3
cdr3_aa: CASSLKGQGTSTGELFF
cdr3_nt: TGTGCCAGCAGCTTAAAGGGACAGGGAACGTCCACCGGGGAGCTGTTTTTT

j_call: TRBJ2-5
clone_size: -
d_call: -
v_call: TRBV2
cdr3_aa: CASLQGTQETQYF
cdr3_nt: TGTGCCAGTCTACAGGGTACCCAAGAGACCCAGTACTTC